Listed below are T cell receptor beta chains from one sample, sequenced in a study of blood T cell repertoires in COVID-19. Sequencing used immunoSEQ multiplex PCR; TCRdb keeps in-frame clones, though not all of them. The sample yields 200,000 to 250,000 clones, about nine tenths seen once. The specimen sequenced was PBMCs or T cells enriched from blood (not recorded which). The source is a woman aged 25-40 years who had recovered from COVID-19. CDR3s include the opening cysteine and the closing phenylalanine or tryptophan. The D gene is left open where the match is weak. Size is stated for part of the rows, as once, few or many counts, or as a class when the clone is expanded.

V	J	size	D	CDR3	DNA
TRBV3-1/TRBV3-2	TRBJ2-1	-	TRBD2	CASSRLAGGPYEQFF	TGTGCCAGCAGCCGCCTCGCGGGGGGGCCCTATGAGCAGTTCTTC
TRBV5-1	TRBJ2-7	-	TRBD2	CASSHSGARAYEQYF	TGCGCCAGCAGCCATAGCGGGGCGAGAGCCTACGAGCAGTACTTC
TRBV7-9	TRBJ2-5	once	-	CASSLVREQETQYF	TGTGCCAGCAGCTTAGTTCGGGAACAAGAGACCCAGTACTTC
TRBV4-2	TRBJ1-4	once	-	CASSPRPAGEGTNEKLFF	TGTGCCAGCAGCCCAAGGCCCGCCGGGGAAGGAACTAATGAAAAACTGTTTTTT
TRBV11-1	TRBJ1-1	-	-	CASTQSGRYTEAFF	TGTGCCAGCACCCAAAGTGGCCGCTACACTGAAGCTTTCTTT
TRBV10-3	TRBJ2-1	-	TRBD2	CAINLAGNNEQFF	TGTGCCATCAACCTAGCGGGGAACAATGAGCAGTTCTTC
TRBV29-1	TRBJ2-7	-	-	CSVGQTGTYEQYF	TGCAGCGTTGGCCAAACCGGGACCTACGAGCAGTACTTC
TRBV6-5	TRBJ1-2	-	-	CASKIRGGGYTF	TGTGCCAGCAAAATAAGGGGCGGAGGCTACACCTTC
TRBV7-9	TRBJ2-5	once	TRBD2	CASSFKPLAGETQYF	TGTGCCAGCAGCTTTAAGCCCCTAGCGGGAGAGACCCAGTACTTC
TRBV10-3	TRBJ2-6	-	-	CAISDRGSGANVLTF	TGTGCCATCAGTGACAGGGGCTCTGGGGCCAACGTCCTGACTTTC
TRBV18	TRBJ2-5	-	TRBD2	CASSPRLAELQETQYF	TGTGCCAGCTCACCACGGCTAGCGGAACTCCAAGAGACCCAGTACTTC
TRBV11-2	TRBJ1-5	-	TRBD1	CASSLAGGSNQPQHF	TGTGCCAGCAGCTTAGCAGGGGGAAGCAATCAGCCCCAGCATTTT
TRBV4-3	TRBJ2-3	-	-	CASSQESRGSTDTQYF	TGCGCCAGCAGCCAAGAAAGCAGGGGCAGCACAGATACGCAGTATTTT
TRBV19	TRBJ2-1	few	TRBD2	CATTGLAGYNEQFF	TGTGCCACTACAGGGCTAGCGGGGTACAATGAGCAGTTCTTC
TRBV7-2	TRBJ1-3	-	TRBD1	CASSTDRVPGNTIYF	TGTGCCAGCAGCACCGACAGGGTTCCTGGAAACACCATATATTTT
TRBV10-3	TRBJ2-7	-	TRBD1	CAISEWDRGMGQYF	TGTGCCATCAGTGAGTGGGACAGGGGGATGGGGCAGTACTTC
TRBV23-1	TRBJ1-5	few	-	CASSQRLLYSNQPQHF	TGCGCCAGCAGTCAAAGGTTACTATATAGCAATCAGCCCCAGCATTTT
TRBV29-1	TRBJ1-2	-	-	CSVFQGTNYGYTF	TGCAGCGTTTTCCAGGGGACTAACTATGGCTACACCTTC
TRBV5-1	TRBJ1-5	-	-	CASSNGGLGGNQPQHF	TGCGCCAGCAGCAACGGTGGTTTAGGGGGTAATCAGCCCCAGCATTTT
TRBV11-2	TRBJ2-7	-	TRBD2	CASSLEIGSRTSFYEQYF	TGTGCCAGCAGCTTAGAAATTGGGAGTAGGACTAGCTTCTACGAGCAGTACTTC
TRBV4-3	TRBJ1-1	-	TRBD1	CASSDPRTGTTEAFF	TGCGCCAGCAGCGATCCACGGACAGGGACCACTGAAGCTTTCTTT
TRBV24-1	TRBJ2-1	-	-	CATPSAKPNEQFF	TGTGCCACTCCGAGCGCCAAACCCAATGAGCAGTTCTTC
TRBV4-3	TRBJ1-1	-	-	CASSQEVAGVTEAFF	TGCGCCAGCAGTCAAGAGGTGGCAGGGGTTACTGAAGCTTTCTTT
TRBV19	TRBJ1-4	-	TRBD1	CATGTGSEKLFF	TGTGCCACCGGGACAGGGTCTGAAAAACTGTTTTTT
TRBV7-4	TRBJ2-1	once	-	CAGHYNEQFF	TGTGCCGGGCATTACAATGAGCAGTTCTTC
TRBV5-1	TRBJ1-2	-	-	CASSQTVSYGYTF	TGCGCCAGCAGCCAGACAGTCTCCTATGGCTACACCTTC
TRBV4-2	TRBJ2-5	once	TRBD2	CASSQEVGGGLETQYF	TGTGCCAGCAGCCAAGAGGTGGGGGGGGGTCTAGAAACCCAGTACTTC
TRBV3-1/TRBV3-2	TRBJ1-2	-	-	CASSQEGRTNYGYTF	TGTGCCAGCAGCCAAGAGGGCAGGACTAACTATGGCTACACCTTC
TRBV5-1	TRBJ1-4	-	-	CASSLALTNEKLFF	TGCGCCAGCAGCTTGGCTTTAACTAATGAAAAACTGTTTTTT
TRBV6-5	TRBJ2-3	-	-	CASSYGGAGNTQYF	TGTGCCAGCAGTTACGGGGGGGCTGGGAATACGCAGTATTTT
TRBV5-4	TRBJ2-7	few	-	CASSPNRGGGYEQYF	TGTGCCAGCAGCCCCAATAGGGGGGGAGGGTACGAGCAGTACTTC
TRBV7-9	TRBJ2-3	once	-	CASSPGTVNPDRDTQYF	TGTGCCAGCAGCCCGGGGACTGTCAACCCGGACCGGGATACGCAGTATTTT
TRBV2	TRBJ2-7	-	-	CASRLSFYEQYF	TGTGCCAGCAGACTCTCCTTTTACGAGCAGTACTTC
TRBV2	TRBJ2-1	-	TRBD1	CASRPGTGGYNEQFF	TGTGCCAGCAGACCCGGGACAGGGGGATACAATGAGCAGTTCTTC
TRBV3-1/TRBV3-2	TRBJ2-5	-	TRBD1	CASSQGTGLVGETQYF	TGTGCCAGCAGCCAAGGGACAGGTCTAGTGGGTGAGACCCAGTACTTC
TRBV7-2	TRBJ2-1	-	TRBD2	CASSLGGGINEQFF	TGTGCCAGCAGCTTAGGCGGGGGGATTAATGAGCAGTTCTTC
TRBV18	TRBJ2-7	-	-	CASSPETYEQYF	TGTGCCAGCTCACCAGAGACCTACGAGCAGTACTTC
TRBV18	TRBJ2-7	-	TRBD1	CASSPGPDRVYEQYF	TGTGCCAGCTCACCAGGTCCGGACAGGGTCTACGAGCAGTACTTC
TRBV6-2/TRBV6-3	TRBJ2-7	few	-	CASSILGRVYEQYF	TGTGCCAGCAGTATCCTTGGGCGGGTTTACGAGCAGTACTTC
TRBV19	TRBJ2-2	-	TRBD1	CASSRDRSNTGELFF	TGTGCCAGTAGTCGGGACAGATCGAACACCGGGGAGCTGTTTTTT
TRBV10-3	TRBJ1-1	-	-	CATFKGGNTEAFF	TGTGCCACCTTCAAAGGGGGGAACACTGAAGCTTTCTTT
TRBV4-3	TRBJ1-2	-	TRBD1	CASSHGTGSGDGYTF	TGCGCCAGCAGCCATGGGACAGGGAGCGGCGATGGCTACACCTTC
TRBV6-1	TRBJ1-5	-	TRBD1	CASSKVSGTARYQPQHF	TGTGCCAGCAGTAAAGTTTCCGGGACAGCACGTTATCAGCCCCAGCATTTT
TRBV7-2	TRBJ2-1	-	TRBD1	CASSLARGNYNEQFF	TGTGCCAGCAGCTTAGCCAGGGGGAACTACAATGAGCAGTTCTTC
TRBV3-1/TRBV3-2	TRBJ2-5	once	TRBD2	CASSHARLAGVQETQYF	TGTGCCAGCAGCCATGCCCGGCTAGCGGGGGTCCAAGAGACCCAGTACTTC